The next 27 T cell receptor beta chains were all read from a single sample in a study of T cell responses to AZD1222 COVID-19 vaccine. TCRdb's table, derived via immunoSEQ multiplex PCR, lists solely in-frame clones and lacks some. The data contain roughly 150,000 clones, 85% to 95% of them singletons. The source material was peripheral blood, sampled on day 0 of AZD1222 vaccination. The receptors here all came from an adult in good health.

Here the CDR3 reads CASSLEGPRRETQYF. The CDR3 DNA follows: TGTGCCAGCAGTTTAGAGGGACCAAGAAGGGAGACCCAGTACTTC. The chain couples TRBV27 to TRBJ2-5, with D perhaps TRBD1 or TRBD2 (5 bases each). V dropped 2 bases and J dropped 5 bases, with 15 bases sitting between them. Germline V gene lookup returns CDR1 MNHEY and CDR2 SMNVEV (reference sequence). This CDR3 is built from 15 residues.

The genes are TRBV7-3 and TRBJ1-2, with 7 nucleotides matching TRBD1. V shed 3 bases and J 7 bases; nucleotides not matched to a gene: 2. This CDR3 contains 12 residues. The germline gives CDR1 SGHTA, CDR2 FQGTGA. The CDR3 coding sequence is TGTGCCAGCAGCTTGACAGGGAGTGGCTACACCTTC. As protein: CASSLTGSGYTF.

Only one count was recorded for this clone. The chain joins TRBV15 to TRBJ2-2, with D unresolved. This CDR3 comprises 14 residues. The germline gives CDR1 LNHNV, CDR2 YYDKDF (reference sequence). With 5 bases removed from V and 7 bases from J, the gap between germline ends came to 14 bases. The CDR3 here is CATSGRGTIGELFF. The CDR3 nucleotides are TGTGCCACCAGCGGACGAGGAACCATCGGGGAGCTGTTTTTT.

The chain carries TRBV19 and TRBJ2-3; TRBD1 matches at 8 bases. Germline CDR1 and CDR2: LNHDA and SQIVND (reference sequence). J was trimmed by 0 bases and V by 6 bases; bases with no gene match: 5. The CDR3 is made up of 15 amino acids. The CDR3 nucleotides read TGTGCCAGTAGGATGGACAGGGTGAGCACAGATACGCAGTATTTT. Translated: CASRMDRVSTDTQYF.

This sequence joins TRBV9 and TRBJ2-1, with TRBD2 identical over 11 bases. V trimming: 0 bases; J trimming: 6 bases; junction bases outside the gene matches: 5. The CDR3 consists of 16 residues. From germline, CDR1 is SGDLS and CDR2 YYNGEE. The CDR3 is CASSVVLAGDINEQFF. CDR3 DNA sequence: TGTGCCAGCAGCGTAGTACTAGCGGGAGATATCAATGAGCAGTTCTTC. Using reference TRBV9 and TRBJ2-1 for the parts outside the CDR3, the full variable domain is DSGVTQTPKHLITATGQRVTLRCSPRSGDLSVYWYQQSLDQGLQFLIQYYNGEERAKGNILERFSAQQFPDLHSELNLSSLELGDSALYFCASSVVLAGDINEQFFGPGTRLTVL.

The V gene is TRBV28, the J gene TRBJ2-3; TRBD1 might be the D (5 bases). CDR1 and CDR2 (germline): MDHEN, SYDVKM. This CDR3 is 15 amino acids long. V lost 2 bases and J 5 bases, leaving 14 bases between the germline ends. CDR3 in DNA: TGTGCCAGCAGTTTAGGTGGGGCGCGCGGAGATACGCAGTATTTT. It yields the protein CASSLGGARGDTQYF.

V and J are TRBV7-2 and TRBJ2-5; maybe TRBD1 (6 bases). CDR3 length: 16 residues. V lost 5 bases to trimming and J lost 1 base, with 17 bases between them. Germline V CDR1 and CDR2: SGHTA, FQGNSA. The DNA for the CDR3 is TGTGCCAGCAGCCCCCCAGGGGTGCGGTCCCAAGAGACCCAGTACTTC. Translating gives CASSPPGVRSQETQYF. The full variable domain, rest sourced from reference TRBV7-2 and TRBJ2-5, is GAGVSQSPSNKVTEKGKDVELRCDPISGHTALYWYRQSLGQGLEFLIYFQGNSAPDKSGLPSDRFSAERTGGSVSTLTIQRTQQEDSAVYLCASSPPGVRSQETQYFGPGTRLLVL.

This chain links TRBV11-3 with TRBJ2-3; perhaps TRBD1 as D (6 bases). This CDR3 has 17 amino acids. Trimming cost V 3 bases and J 4 bases, with 20 bases left between them. The V gene's germline CDR1 is SGHNT and CDR2 YENEEA. This chain's CDR3 is CASSFRAGAPAADTQYF. The CDR3 nucleotides are TGTGCCAGCAGCTTTCGGGCAGGGGCCCCTGCCGCAGATACGCAGTATTTT.

This clone was seen just once. V gene TRBV5-6 combines with J gene TRBJ1-1; 8 bases match TRBD1. The CDR3 contains 15 residues. Germline-derived CDR1 and CDR2 are SGHDT and YYEEEE. V dropped 2 bases and J dropped 0; count of bases not matched to a gene: 3. The CDR3 DNA reads TGTGCCAGCAGCTTTGGGGACAGGATGAACACTGAAGCTTTCTTT. This translates into CASSFGDRMNTEAFF.

V gene TRBV28 combines with J gene TRBJ1-2; the D gene is possibly TRBD1 (6 bases). Deletions cut 3 bases from V and 3 bases from J, with 8 bases between. CDR1 and CDR2 (germline): MDHEN, SYDVKM. The CDR3 consists of 13 residues. In nucleotides, the CDR3 is TGTGCCAGCAGTTTGGACAGTTACTATGGCTACACCTTC. It is translated as CASSLDSYYGYTF.

The genes are TRBV7-8 and TRBJ1-1; D not certain. The CDR3 has 16 amino acids. Germline-derived CDR1 and CDR2 are SGHVS and FQNEAQ. V lost 0 bases to trimming and J lost 5 bases, with 16 bases between them. For the CDR3, the DNA is TGTGCCAGCAGCTTAGCGAACCCAAAATGGGGTACTGAAGCTTTCTTT. It translates to CASSLANPKWGTEAFF.

The rearrangement uses TRBV18 and TRBJ2-7; 11 bases are shared with TRBD1. The CDR3 runs 15 residues. J was trimmed by 5 bases and V by 2 bases; bases with no gene match: 5. CDR1 is KGHSH and CDR2 is LQKENI in the germline V gene. This CDR3 reads CASSPGTGGYHEQYF. DNA for the CDR3: TGTGCCAGCTCACCAGGGACAGGGGGGTATCACGAGCAGTACTTC.

The chain has TRBV9 and TRBJ2-1; 7 bases match TRBD2. This CDR3 comprises 12 residues. Trimming cost V 4 bases and J 11 bases; bases outside gene matches: 6. CDR1 SGDLS and CDR2 YYNGEE come from the germline V gene. Written as DNA, the CDR3 is TGTGCCAGCAGCTTTACGGGAGGTCAGCAGTTCTTC. Translated, it gives CASSFTGGQQFF.

The chain links TRBV27 to TRBJ1-2, with 8 bases lining up with TRBD1. Germline lookup yields CDR1 MNHEY and CDR2 SMNVEV (reference sequence). J was trimmed by 6 bases and V by 3 bases; bases with no gene match: 3. This CDR3 contains 13 residues. CDR3 coding DNA: TGTGCCAGCAGTTTCCTGACAGGGGATGGCTACACCTTC. Encoded protein: CASSFLTGDGYTF.

The genes are TRBV21-1 and TRBJ2-3; TRBD1, the D gene given by the table, was not confirmed from the DNA. TRBV21-1 is a known pseudogene. The length of the CDR3 is 24 residues. CDR3 bases: TGTGCCAGCAGCAAAGAAGGTAGGTTCTTCTCGGGACAGGGTTACCGGTTAGAAACAGATACGCAGTATTTT. Translation gives CASSKEGRFFSGQGYRLETDTQYF.

In nucleotides, the CDR3 is TGTGCCAGCGCGAGACAGGGTGATCGTGGCTACACCTTC. Amino acid sequence: CASARQGDRGYTF. V is TRBV28 and J is TRBJ1-2, with TRBD1 matching over 7 bases. This CDR3 is 13 amino acids long. The germline CDR1 and CDR2 sequences are MDHEN and SYDVKM. With 8 bases clipped from V and 7 bases from J, the junction kept 10 bases outside the gene matches.

The chain recombines TRBV7-2 with TRBJ1-3, with a possible D match to TRBD1 (6 bases). Germline CDR1 and CDR2: SGHTA and FQGNSA. V dropped 5 bases and J dropped 10 bases, with 12 bases sitting between them. The CDR3 extends over 12 amino acids. This CDR3 reads CASSLTGSTIYF. CDR3 coding DNA: TGTGCCAGCAGCCTAACAGGGTCTACCATATATTTT.

The chain couples TRBV10-3 to TRBJ2-2; 10 bases map to TRBD2. V dropped 1 base and J dropped 0; count of bases not matched to a gene: 2. CDR1 is ENHRY and CDR2 is SYGVKD in the germline V gene. The CDR3 is 17 residues long. The CDR3 region is CAISEWLAGANTGELFF. In DNA, the CDR3 is TGTGCCATCAGTGAGTGGCTAGCGGGGGCGAACACCGGGGAGCTGTTTTTT.

The chain carries TRBV14 and TRBJ1-2; D gene ambiguous. V was clipped by 2 bases and J by 2 bases, with 12 bases between them. Looked up from germline, CDR1 is SGHDN and CDR2 is FVKESK. This CDR3 is built from 15 residues. CDR3 sequence reads: CASSQTGMSNYGYTF. The CDR3 DNA reads TGTGCCAGCAGCCAAACGGGGATGAGCAACTATGGCTACACCTTC.

The chain has TRBV18 and TRBJ1-5; D unclear. This CDR3 region has 15 residues. The germline V gene has CDR1 KGHSH and CDR2 LQKENI. V was trimmed by 3 bases and J by 3 bases, leaving 12 bases between them. The CDR3 coding sequence is TGTGCCAGCTCACCTCCCGGGCCAAACAATCAGCCCCAGCATTTT. Amino acids: CASSPPGPNNQPQHF.

The chain links TRBV7-2 to TRBJ2-7, with D possibly matching TRBD2 (6 bases). CDR1 SGHTA and CDR2 FQGNSA come from the germline V gene. This CDR3 has 13 residues. V lost 4 bases, J lost 7 bases, and 14 bases lay in between. In DNA form, the CDR3 reads TGTGCCAGCAGCTCCCTCATGGCGGGGGAGCAGTACTTC. It specifies CASSSLMAGEQYF.

The V and J genes are TRBV7-6 and TRBJ1-2; 7 bases are a match to TRBD1. This CDR3 is 14 amino acids long. CDR1 and CDR2 (germline): SGHVS, FNYEAQ. V dropped 5 bases and J dropped 7; count of bases not matched to a gene: 10. The CDR3, as DNA: TGTGCCAGCAGCCCTACCCAGGGGGAGGGTGGCTACACCTTC. It codes for CASSPTQGEGGYTF.

This chain connects TRBV6-5 to TRBJ2-7, with unresolved D. Germline loops: CDR1 MNHEY, CDR2 SVGAGI. V lost 4 bases to trimming and J lost 0 bases, with 10 bases between them. There are 14 residues in the CDR3. The CDR3 DNA sequence: TGTGCCAGCAGTTGGTCCCGGACCTCCTACGAGCAGTACTTC. It translates to CASSWSRTSYEQYF.

The table lists this clone with a count of one. The chain carries TRBV9 and TRBJ2-1, with 7 bases lining up with TRBD2. The CDR3 has 17 amino acids. Losses at the gene ends were 3 bases for V and 5 bases for J; bases not matched to a gene: 14. Germline CDR1 SGDLS, CDR2 YYNGEE. CDR3 protein: CASSGSRGREIHNEQFF. CDR3 in DNA: TGTGCCAGCAGCGGAAGTCGTGGGCGGGAGATCCACAATGAGCAGTTCTTC.

The chain is built from TRBV6-2 or TRBV6-3 and TRBJ2-3, with 9 nucleotides matching TRBD2. The length of the CDR3 is 16 residues. V lost 2 bases to trimming and J lost 2 bases; unmatched junction nucleotides: 5. CDR1 is MNHEY, CDR2 SVGEGT, per germline. The DNA of the CDR3 is TGTGCCAGCAGTTACATTGCGGGAGGGCCCACAGATACGCAGTATTTT. Protein product: CASSYIAGGPTDTQYF.

Only one count was recorded for this clone. V usage is TRBV18 and J usage is TRBJ2-3; D gene unclear. Germline values: CDR1 KGHSH, CDR2 LQKENI. Trimming removed 5 bases at V and 0 bases at J, with 3 bases between. The length of the CDR3 is 12 residues. The CDR3, as DNA: TGTGCCAGCTCAGCTAGCACAGATACGCAGTATTTT. Amino acids: CASSASTDTQYF. Full variable domain (remainder filled in from reference TRBV18 and TRBJ2-3): NAGVMQNPRHLVRRRGQEARLRCSPMKGHSHVYWYRQLPEEGLKFMVYLQKENIIDESGMPKERFSAEFPKEGPSILRIQQVVRGDSAAYFCASSASTDTQYFGPGTRLTVL.

This chain connects TRBV4-1 to TRBJ1-4, with D hard to call. The germline CDR1 and CDR2 sequences are MGHRA and YSYEKL. Trimming left V 1 base short and J 3 bases short, with 18 bases between. The CDR3 loop spans 18 amino acids. In nucleotides, the CDR3 is TGCGCCAGCAGCCAAGGAATTAGGACGGCGAGGGCTAATGAAAAACTGTTTTTT. Translation: CASSQGIRTARANEKLFF.